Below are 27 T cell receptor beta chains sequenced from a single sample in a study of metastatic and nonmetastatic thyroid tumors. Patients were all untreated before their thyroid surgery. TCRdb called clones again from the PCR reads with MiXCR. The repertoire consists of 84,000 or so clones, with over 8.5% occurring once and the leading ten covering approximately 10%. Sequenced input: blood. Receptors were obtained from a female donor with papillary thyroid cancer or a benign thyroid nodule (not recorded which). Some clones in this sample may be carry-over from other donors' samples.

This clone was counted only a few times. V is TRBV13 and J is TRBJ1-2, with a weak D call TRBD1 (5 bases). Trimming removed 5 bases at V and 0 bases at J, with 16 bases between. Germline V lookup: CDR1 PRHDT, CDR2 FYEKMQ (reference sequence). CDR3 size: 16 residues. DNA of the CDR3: TGTGCCAGCAGCACCCGGGGCCGCCAGACTAACTATGGCTACACCTTC. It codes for CASSTRGRQTNYGYTF.

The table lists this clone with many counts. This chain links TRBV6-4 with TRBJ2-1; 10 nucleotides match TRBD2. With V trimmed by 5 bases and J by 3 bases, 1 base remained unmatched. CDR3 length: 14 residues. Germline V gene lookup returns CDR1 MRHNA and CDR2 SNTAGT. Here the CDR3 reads CASSRTSGYNEQFF. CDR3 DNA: TGTGCCAGCAGTAGGACTAGCGGCTACAATGAGCAGTTCTTC.

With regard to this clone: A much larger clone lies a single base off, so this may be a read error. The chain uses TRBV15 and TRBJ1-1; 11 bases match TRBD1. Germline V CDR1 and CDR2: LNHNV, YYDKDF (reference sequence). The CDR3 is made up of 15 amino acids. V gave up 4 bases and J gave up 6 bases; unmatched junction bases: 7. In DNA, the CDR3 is TGTGCCACCAGCACCTGGACAGGGGGCAAGCCTGAAGCTTTCTTT. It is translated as CATSTWTGGKPEAFF. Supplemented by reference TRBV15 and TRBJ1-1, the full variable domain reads DAMVIQNPRYQVTQFGKPVTLSCSQTLNHNVMYWYQQKSSQAPKLLFHYYDKDFNNEADTPDNFQSRRPNTSFCFLDIRSPGLGDTAMYLCATSTWTGGKPEAFFGQGTRLTVV.

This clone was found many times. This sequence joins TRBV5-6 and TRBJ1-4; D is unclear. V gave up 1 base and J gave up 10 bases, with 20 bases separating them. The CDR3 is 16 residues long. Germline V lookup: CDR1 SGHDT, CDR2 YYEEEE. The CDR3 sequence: CASSLSPGGRTGKLFF. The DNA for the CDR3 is TGTGCCAGCAGCTTGTCGCCAGGTGGCCGAACGGGAAAACTGTTTTTT.

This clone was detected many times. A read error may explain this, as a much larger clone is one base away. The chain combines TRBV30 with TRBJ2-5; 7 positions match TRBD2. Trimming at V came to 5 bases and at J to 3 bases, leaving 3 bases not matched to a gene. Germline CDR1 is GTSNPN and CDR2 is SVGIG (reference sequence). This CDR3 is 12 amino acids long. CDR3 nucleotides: TGTGCCTGGGGTGGGGGGGAAGAGACCCAGTACTTC. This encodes CAWGGGEETQYF.

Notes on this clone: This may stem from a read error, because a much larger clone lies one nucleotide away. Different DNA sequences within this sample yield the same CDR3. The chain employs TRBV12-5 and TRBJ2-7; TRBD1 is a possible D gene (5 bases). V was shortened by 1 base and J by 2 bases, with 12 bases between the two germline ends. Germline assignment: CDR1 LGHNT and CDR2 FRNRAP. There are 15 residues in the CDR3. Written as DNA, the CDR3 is TGTGCTAGTGGTTTGGGTCAGGGCCCCACCTACGAGCAGTACTTC. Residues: CASGLGQGPTYEQYF.

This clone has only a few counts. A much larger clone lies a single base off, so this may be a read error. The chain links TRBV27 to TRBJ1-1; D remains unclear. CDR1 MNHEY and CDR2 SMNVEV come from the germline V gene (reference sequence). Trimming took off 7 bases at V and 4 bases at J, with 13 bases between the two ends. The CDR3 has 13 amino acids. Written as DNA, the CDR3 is TGTGCCAGCACCGGCGGGGTGTCCACTGAAGCTTTCTTT. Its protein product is CASTGGVSTEAFF.

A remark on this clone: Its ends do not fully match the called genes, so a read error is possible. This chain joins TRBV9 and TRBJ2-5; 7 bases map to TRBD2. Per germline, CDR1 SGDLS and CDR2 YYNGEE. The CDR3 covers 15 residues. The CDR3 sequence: CASSPYLGGDETRYF. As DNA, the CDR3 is TGTGCCAGCAGCCCCTACTTGGGGGGGGACGAGACCCGGTACTTC.

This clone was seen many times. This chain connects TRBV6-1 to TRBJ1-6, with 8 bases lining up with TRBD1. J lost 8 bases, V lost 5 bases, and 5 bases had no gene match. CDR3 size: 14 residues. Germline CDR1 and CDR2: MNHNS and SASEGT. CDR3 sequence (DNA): TGTGCCAGCAGTCCTACAGGGGGGGATTCACCCCTCCACTTT. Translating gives CASSPTGGDSPLHF.

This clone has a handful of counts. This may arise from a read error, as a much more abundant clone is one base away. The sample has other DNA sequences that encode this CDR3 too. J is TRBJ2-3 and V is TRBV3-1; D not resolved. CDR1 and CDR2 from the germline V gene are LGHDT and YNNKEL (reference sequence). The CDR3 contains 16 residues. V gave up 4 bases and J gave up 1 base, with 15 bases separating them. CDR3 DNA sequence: TGTGCCAGCAGCCCCCCTCGAGGTGTGGGCACAGATACGCAGTATTTT. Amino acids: CASSPPRGVGTDTQYF.

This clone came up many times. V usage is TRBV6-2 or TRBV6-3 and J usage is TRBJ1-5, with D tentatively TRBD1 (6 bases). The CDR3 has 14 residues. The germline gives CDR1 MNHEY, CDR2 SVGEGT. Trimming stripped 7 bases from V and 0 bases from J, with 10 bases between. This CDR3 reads CASIDRISNQPQHF. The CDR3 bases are TGTGCCAGCATAGACAGGATTAGCAATCAGCCCCAGCATTTT.

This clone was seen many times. Here the CDR3 reads CASSSTSGGAENEQFF. Written as DNA, the CDR3 is TGTGCCAGCAGCTCGACTAGCGGGGGGGCCGAAAATGAGCAGTTCTTC. V usage is TRBV11-1 and J usage is TRBJ2-1; 14 positions match TRBD2. Trimming at V came to 4 bases and at J to 7 bases, leaving 6 bases not matched to a gene. CDR1 and CDR2 (germline): SGHAT, FQDESV (reference sequence). This CDR3 comprises 16 residues.

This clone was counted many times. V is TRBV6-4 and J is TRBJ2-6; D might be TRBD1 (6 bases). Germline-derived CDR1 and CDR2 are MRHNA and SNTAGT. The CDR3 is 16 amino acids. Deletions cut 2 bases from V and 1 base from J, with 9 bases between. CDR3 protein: CASSDRGISGANVLTF. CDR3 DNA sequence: TGTGCCAGCAGTGACAGGGGGATTTCTGGGGCCAACGTCCTGACTTTC.

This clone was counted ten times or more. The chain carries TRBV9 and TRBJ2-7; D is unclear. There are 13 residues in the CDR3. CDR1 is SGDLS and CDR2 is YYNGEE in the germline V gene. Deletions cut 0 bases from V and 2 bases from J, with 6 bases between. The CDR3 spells CASSVGVAYEQYF. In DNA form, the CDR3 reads TGTGCCAGCAGCGTAGGCGTCGCCTACGAGCAGTACTTC. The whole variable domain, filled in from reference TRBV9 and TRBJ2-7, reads DSGVTQTPKHLITATGQRVTLRCSPRSGDLSVYWYQQSLDQGLQFLIQYYNGEERAKGNILERFSAQQFPDLHSELNLSSLELGDSALYFCASSVGVAYEQYFGPGTRLTVT.

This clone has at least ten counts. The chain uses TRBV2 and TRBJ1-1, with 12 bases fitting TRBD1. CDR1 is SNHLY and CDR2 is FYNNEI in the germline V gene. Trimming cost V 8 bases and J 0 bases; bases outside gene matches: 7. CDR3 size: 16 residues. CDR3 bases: TGTGCCAGCGAAAGGGACAGGGGGCAATTGAACACTGAAGCTTTCTTT. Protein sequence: CASERDRGQLNTEAFF. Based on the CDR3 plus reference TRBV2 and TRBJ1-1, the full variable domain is EPEVTQTPSHQVTQMGQEVILRCVPISNHLYFYWYRQILGQKVEFLVSFYNNEISEKSEIFDDQFSVERPDGSNFTLKIRSTKLEDSAMYFCASERDRGQLNTEAFFGQGTRLTVV.

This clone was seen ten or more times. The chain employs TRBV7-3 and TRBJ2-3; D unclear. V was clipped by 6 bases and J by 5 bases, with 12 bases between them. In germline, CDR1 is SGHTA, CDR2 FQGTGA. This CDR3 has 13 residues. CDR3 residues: CASRAELRDTQYF. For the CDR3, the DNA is TGTGCCAGCAGGGCGGAACTCCGAGATACGCAGTATTTT.

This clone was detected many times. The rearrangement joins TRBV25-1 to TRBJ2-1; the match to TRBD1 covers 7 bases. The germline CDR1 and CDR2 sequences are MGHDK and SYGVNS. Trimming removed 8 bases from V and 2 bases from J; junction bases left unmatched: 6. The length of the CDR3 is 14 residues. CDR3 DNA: TGTGCCAGCGGACGACAGGGAACCTACAATGAGCAGTTCTTC. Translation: CASGRQGTYNEQFF.

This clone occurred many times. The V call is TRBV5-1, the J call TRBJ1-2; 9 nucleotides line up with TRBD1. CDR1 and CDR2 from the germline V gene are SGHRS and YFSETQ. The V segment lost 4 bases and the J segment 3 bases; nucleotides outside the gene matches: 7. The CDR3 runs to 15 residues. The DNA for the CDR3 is TGCGCCAGCAGCAACTACAGGGGGCCGGACTATGGCTACACCTTC. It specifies CASSNYRGPDYGYTF.

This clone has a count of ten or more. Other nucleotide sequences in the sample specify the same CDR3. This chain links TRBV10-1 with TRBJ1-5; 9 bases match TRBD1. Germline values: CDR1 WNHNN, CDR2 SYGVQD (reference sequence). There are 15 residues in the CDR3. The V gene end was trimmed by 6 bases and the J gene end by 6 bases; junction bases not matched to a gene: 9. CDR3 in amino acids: CASRTDRGESQPQHF. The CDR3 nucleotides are TGCGCCAGCAGGACGGACAGGGGCGAAAGTCAGCCCCAGCATTTT.

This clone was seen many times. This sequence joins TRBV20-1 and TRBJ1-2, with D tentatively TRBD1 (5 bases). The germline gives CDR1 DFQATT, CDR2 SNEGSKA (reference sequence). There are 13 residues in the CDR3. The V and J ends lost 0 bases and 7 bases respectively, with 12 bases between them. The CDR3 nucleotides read TGCAGTGCTAGAGATAGGGTGCAGGGTGGCTACACCTTC. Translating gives CSARDRVQGGYTF.

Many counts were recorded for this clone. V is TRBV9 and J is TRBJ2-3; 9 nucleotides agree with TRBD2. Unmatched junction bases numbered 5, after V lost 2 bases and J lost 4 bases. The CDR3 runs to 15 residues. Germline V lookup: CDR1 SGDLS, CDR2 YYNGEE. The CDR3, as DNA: TGTGCCAGCAGCGTCGGGACTAGCCGGCCAGATACGCAGTATTTT. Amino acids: CASSVGTSRPDTQYF.

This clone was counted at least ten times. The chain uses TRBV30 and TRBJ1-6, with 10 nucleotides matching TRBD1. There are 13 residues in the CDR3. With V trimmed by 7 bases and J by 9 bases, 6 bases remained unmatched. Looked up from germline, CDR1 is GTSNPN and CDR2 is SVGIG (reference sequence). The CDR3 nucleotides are TGTGCCTTGATCCGGGACAGGGGTTCACCCCTCCACTTT. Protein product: CALIRDRGSPLHF.

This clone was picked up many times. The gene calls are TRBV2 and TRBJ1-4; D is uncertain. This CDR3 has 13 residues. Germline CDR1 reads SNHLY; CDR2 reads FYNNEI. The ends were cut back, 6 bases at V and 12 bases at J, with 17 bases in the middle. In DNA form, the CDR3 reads TGTGCCAGCAGAGAGACCAGAAGAGTGGAACTGTTTTTT. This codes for CASRETRRVELFF.

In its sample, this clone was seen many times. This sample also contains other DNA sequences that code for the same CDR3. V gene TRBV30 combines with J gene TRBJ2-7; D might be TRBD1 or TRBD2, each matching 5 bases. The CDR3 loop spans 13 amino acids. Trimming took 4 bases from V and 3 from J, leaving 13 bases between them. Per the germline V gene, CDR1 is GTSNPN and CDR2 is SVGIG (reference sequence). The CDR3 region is CAWTPGQGYEQYF. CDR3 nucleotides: TGTGCCTGGACCCCGGGGCAGGGCTACGAGCAGTACTTC. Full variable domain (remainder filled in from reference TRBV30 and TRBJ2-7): SQTIHQWPATLVQPVGSPLSLECTVEGTSNPNLYWYRQAAGRGLQLLFYSVGIGQISSEVPQNLSASRPQDRQFILSSKKLLLSDSGFYLCAWTPGQGYEQYFGPGTRLTVT.

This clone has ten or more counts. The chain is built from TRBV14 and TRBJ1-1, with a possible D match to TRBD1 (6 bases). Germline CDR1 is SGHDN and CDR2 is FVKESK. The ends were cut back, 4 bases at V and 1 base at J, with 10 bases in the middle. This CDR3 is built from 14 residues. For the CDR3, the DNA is TGTGCCAGCAGCCTCCCGGGACAGAACACTGAAGCTTTCTTT. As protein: CASSLPGQNTEAFF.

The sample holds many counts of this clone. In DNA form, the CDR3 reads TGCAGCGTTGACAGCGGGGGCAACACAGATACGCAGTATTTT. Translation: CSVDSGGNTDTQYF. V gene TRBV29-1 combines with J gene TRBJ2-3; 8 bases agree with TRBD2. CDR3 length: 14 residues. After removal of 3 bases from V and 2 bases from J, the junction contained 4 bases not matched to a gene. CDR1 SQVTM and CDR2 ANQGSEA come from the germline V gene.

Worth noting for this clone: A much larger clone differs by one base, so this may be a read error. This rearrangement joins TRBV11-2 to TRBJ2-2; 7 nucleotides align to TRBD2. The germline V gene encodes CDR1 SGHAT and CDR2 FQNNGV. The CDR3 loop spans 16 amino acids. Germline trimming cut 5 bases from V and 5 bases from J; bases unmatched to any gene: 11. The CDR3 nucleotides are TGTGCCAGCAGCCCCCCCCTAGCGGTGTTTACCGGGGAGCTGTTTTTT. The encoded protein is CASSPPLAVFTGELFF.